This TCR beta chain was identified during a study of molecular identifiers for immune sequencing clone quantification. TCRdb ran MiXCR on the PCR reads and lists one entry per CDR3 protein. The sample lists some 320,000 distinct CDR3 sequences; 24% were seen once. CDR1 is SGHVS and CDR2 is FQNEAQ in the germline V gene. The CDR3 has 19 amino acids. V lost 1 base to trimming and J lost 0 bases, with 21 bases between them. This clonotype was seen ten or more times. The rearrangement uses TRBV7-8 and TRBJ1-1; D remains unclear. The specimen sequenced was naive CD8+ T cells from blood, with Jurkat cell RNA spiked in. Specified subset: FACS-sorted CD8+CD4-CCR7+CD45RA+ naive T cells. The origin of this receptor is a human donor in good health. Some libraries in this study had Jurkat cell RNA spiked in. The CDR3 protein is CASSLVAVGYPFLNTEAFF. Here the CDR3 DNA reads TGTGCCAGCAGCTTAGTCGCGGTCGGGTATCCCTTTTTGAACACTGAAGCTTTCTTT.